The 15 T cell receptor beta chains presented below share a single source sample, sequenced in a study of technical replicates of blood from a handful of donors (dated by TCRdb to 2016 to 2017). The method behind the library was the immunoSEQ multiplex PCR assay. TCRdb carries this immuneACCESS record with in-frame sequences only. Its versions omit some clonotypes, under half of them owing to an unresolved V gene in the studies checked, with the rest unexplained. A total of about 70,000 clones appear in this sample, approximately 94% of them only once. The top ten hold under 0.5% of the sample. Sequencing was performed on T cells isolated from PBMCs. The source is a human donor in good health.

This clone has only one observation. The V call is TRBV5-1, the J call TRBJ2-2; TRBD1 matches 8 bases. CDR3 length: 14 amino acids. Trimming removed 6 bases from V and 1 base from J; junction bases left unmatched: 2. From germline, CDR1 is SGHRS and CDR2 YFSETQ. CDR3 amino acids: CASIGQGNTGELFF. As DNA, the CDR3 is TGCGCCAGCATCGGACAGGGGAACACCGGGGAGCTGTTTTTT.

In DNA form, the CDR3 reads TGCGCCAGCAGCTTGAATGGCAGGGCCCAGCCCCAGCATTTT. Protein sequence: CASSLNGRAQPQHF. This sequence joins TRBV5-1 and TRBJ1-5; tentatively, D is TRBD1 (5 bases). From germline, CDR1 is SGHRS and CDR2 YFSETQ. V was shortened by 1 base and J by 7 bases, with 12 bases between the two germline ends. The CDR3 runs to 14 residues.

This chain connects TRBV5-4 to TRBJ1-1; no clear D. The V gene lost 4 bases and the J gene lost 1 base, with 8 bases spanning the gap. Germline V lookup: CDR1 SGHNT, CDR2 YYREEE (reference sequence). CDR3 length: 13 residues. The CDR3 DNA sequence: TGTGCCAGCAGCCCTGTTAAGAACACTGAAGCTTTCTTT. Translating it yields CASSPVKNTEAFF.

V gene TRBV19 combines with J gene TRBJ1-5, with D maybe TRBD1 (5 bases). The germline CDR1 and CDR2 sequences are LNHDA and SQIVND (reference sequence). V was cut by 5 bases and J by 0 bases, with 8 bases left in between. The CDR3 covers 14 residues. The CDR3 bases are TGTGCCAGTAGTCTACAGGATAGCAATCAGCCCCAGCATTTT. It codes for CASSLQDSNQPQHF.

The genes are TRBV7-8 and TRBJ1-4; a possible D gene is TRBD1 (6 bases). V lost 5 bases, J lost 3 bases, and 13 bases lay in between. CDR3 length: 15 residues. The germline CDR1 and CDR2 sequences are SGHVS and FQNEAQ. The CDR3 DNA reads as TGTGCCAGCAGCGCCTACAGGGTGGCTAATGAAAAACTGTTTTTT. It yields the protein CASSAYRVANEKLFF.

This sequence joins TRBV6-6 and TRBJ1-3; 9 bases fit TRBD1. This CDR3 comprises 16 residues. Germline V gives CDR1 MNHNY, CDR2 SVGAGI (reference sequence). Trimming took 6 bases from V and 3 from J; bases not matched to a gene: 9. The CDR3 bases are TGTGCCAGCAGACCGGGACAGGGAGTCGATGGAAACACCATATATTTT. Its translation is CASRPGQGVDGNTIYF.

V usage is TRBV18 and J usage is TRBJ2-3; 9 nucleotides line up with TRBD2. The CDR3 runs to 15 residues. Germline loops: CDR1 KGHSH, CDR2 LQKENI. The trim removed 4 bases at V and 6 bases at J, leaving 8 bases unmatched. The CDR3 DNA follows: TGTGCCAGCTCACATGGGACTAGCCCCTGGGATACGCAGTATTTT. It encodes CASSHGTSPWDTQYF.

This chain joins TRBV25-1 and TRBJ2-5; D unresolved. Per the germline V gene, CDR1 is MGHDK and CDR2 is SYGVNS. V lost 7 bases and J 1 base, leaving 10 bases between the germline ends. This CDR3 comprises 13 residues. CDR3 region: CASTGTPQETQYF. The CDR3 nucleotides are TGTGCCAGCACCGGTACTCCCCAAGAGACCCAGTACTTC.

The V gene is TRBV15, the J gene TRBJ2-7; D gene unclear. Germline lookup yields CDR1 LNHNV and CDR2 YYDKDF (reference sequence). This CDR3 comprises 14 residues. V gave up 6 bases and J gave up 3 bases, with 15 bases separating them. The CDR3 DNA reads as TGTGCCACCAGTGGTTACGGCACTAACTACGAGCAGTACTTC. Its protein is CATSGYGTNYEQYF. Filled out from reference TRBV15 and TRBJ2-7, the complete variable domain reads DAMVIQNPRYQVTQFGKPVTLSCSQTLNHNVMYWYQQKSSQAPKLLFHYYDKDFNNEADTPDNFQSRRPNTSFCFLDIRSPGLGDTAMYLCATSGYGTNYEQYFGPGTRLTVT.

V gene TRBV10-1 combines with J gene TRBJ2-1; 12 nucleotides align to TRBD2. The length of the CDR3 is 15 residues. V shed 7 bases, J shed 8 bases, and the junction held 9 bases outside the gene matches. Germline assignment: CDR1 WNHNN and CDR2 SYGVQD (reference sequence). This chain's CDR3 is CASTGLAGGVYEQFF. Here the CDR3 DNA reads TGCGCCAGCACGGGACTAGCGGGTGGAGTGTATGAGCAGTTCTTC.

CDR3 sequence: CASSQVGGGQETQYF. The CDR3 DNA reads TGTGCCAGCAGCCAAGTTGGGGGGGGACAAGAGACCCAGTACTTC. The chain links TRBV4-2 to TRBJ2-5; 7 bases agree with TRBD2. CDR1 and CDR2 from the germline V gene are LGHNA and YNFKEQ. V lost 1 base to trimming and J lost 2 bases; unmatched junction nucleotides: 4. This CDR3 is 15 amino acids long.

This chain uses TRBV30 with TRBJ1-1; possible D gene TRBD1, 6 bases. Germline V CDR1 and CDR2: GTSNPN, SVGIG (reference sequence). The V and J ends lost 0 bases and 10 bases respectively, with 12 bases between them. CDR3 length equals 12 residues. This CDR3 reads CAWSVSGAVAFF. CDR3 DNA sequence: TGTGCCTGGAGTGTATCAGGGGCTGTAGCTTTCTTT.

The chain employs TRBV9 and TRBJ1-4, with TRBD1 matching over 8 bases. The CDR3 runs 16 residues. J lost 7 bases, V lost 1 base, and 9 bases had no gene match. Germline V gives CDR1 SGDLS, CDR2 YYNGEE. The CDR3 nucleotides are TGTGCCAGCAGCGTAACCCCGACAGGGGAATTTGAAAAACTGTTTTTT. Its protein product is CASSVTPTGEFEKLFF.

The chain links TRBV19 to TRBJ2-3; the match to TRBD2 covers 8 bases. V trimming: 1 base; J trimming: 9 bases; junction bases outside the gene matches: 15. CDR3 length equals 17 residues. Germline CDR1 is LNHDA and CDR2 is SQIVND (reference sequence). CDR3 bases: TGTGCCAGTAGTATAGTTCCGGCGGGAGGCTTAGAGAGGACGCAGTATTTT. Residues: CASSIVPAGGLERTQYF.

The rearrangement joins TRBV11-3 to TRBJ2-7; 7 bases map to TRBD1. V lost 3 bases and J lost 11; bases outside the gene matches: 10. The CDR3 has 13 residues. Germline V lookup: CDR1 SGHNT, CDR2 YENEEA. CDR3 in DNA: TGTGCCAGCAGCTTCACCCCGGAGACAGGGAAGTACTTC. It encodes CASSFTPETGKYF.